The next 23 T cell receptor beta chains were all read from a single sample in a study of identical twins. A single record per CDR3 protein comes from TCRdb applying MiXCR to the 5' RACE reads. The table shows about 660,000 distinct CDR3 sequences, with roughly 8% occurring only once. These data also formed part of another study, on yellow fever vaccine responses in identical twins.

Material: PBMCs. The receptors were gathered from a woman aged 18-35 years in good health.

The V gene is TRBV9, the J gene TRBJ2-1; TRBD1 aligns across 8 bases. Trimming took 4 bases from V and 0 from J; bases not matched to a gene: 6. The CDR3 contains 16 residues. Looked up from germline, CDR1 is SGDLS and CDR2 is YYNGEE. The chain's CDR3 is CASSSGQGPSYNEQFF. The CDR3 coding sequence is TGTGCCAGCAGCTCAGGACAGGGCCCCTCCTACAATGAGCAGTTCTTC.

The chain couples TRBV27 to TRBJ2-7; no clear D gene. This CDR3 spans 14 amino acids. V lost 0 bases to trimming and J lost 6 bases, with 12 bases between them. CDR1 MNHEY and CDR2 SMNVEV come from the germline V gene (reference sequence). The DNA for the CDR3 is TGTGCCAGCAGTTTATCGCCAGTAATGGGCGAGCAGTACTTC. Translation gives CASSLSPVMGEQYF.

This sequence joins TRBV10-2 and TRBJ2-1; D is unresolved. Germline CDR1 WSHSY, CDR2 SAAADI. The CDR3 is 13 amino acids. V shed 9 bases and J shed 7 bases, with 16 bases lying between them. CDR3 sequence: CASKSHTNNEQFF. Here the CDR3 DNA reads TGCGCCAGTAAATCCCATACTAATAATGAGCAGTTCTTC.

This clonotype was observed many times. The chain combines TRBV12-3 or TRBV12-4 with TRBJ1-3, with D unclear. The germline V and J ends were trimmed by 3 bases and 1 base, with 7 bases remaining between them. The CDR3 runs to 14 residues. The CDR3 nucleotides are TGTGCCAGCAGTTTGATGGGGTCTGGAAACACCATATATTTT. Amino acid sequence: CASSLMGSGNTIYF.

The V gene is TRBV20-1, the J gene TRBJ2-1; 10 nucleotides match TRBD2. The CDR3 is 18 amino acids. CDR1 and CDR2 (germline): DFQATT, SNEGSKA (reference sequence). The V and J ends lost 2 bases and 0 bases, in that order; junction bases with no gene match: 10. CDR3 residues: CSARSGLAGAISYNEQFF. The CDR3 DNA reads TGCAGTGCTAGATCGGGCCTAGCGGGGGCCATCTCCTACAATGAGCAGTTCTTC.

This clonotype came up a few times. J is TRBJ2-7 and V is TRBV4-1; TRBD2 matches at 8 bases. V trimming: 2 bases; J trimming: 2 bases; junction bases outside the gene matches: 5. The CDR3 is 15 residues long. The germline gives CDR1 MGHRA, CDR2 YSYEKL. The CDR3 protein is CASSQTLAVTYEQYF. CDR3 DNA sequence: TGCGCCAGCAGCCAAACACTAGCGGTAACCTACGAGCAGTACTTC.

This clonotype has more than one count but fewer than ten. This sequence joins TRBV6-1 and TRBJ2-7; D remains unclear. The germline gives CDR1 MNHNS, CDR2 SASEGT. This CDR3 has 12 residues. Trimming shortened V by 2 bases and J by 3 bases, and 5 bases separated the two germline ends. The CDR3 nucleotides read TGTGCCAGCAGTGAATATCTCTACGAGCAGTACTTC. This codes for CASSEYLYEQYF.

The sample holds a few counts of this clonotype. V is TRBV25-1 and J is TRBJ1-3, with D unclear. Trimming pared 2 bases from V and 8 bases from J, leaving 10 bases between. Germline assignment: CDR1 MGHDK and CDR2 SYGVNS. The CDR3 contains 13 residues. CDR3 in DNA: TGTGCCAGCAGTGAACACCAGACGCACACCATATATTTT. Translation: CASSEHQTHTIYF.

The chain recombines TRBV5-1 with TRBJ2-1; 7 bases are shared with TRBD2. V shed 3 bases, J shed 7 bases, and the junction held 13 bases outside the gene matches. The CDR3 has 16 amino acids. Germline V gives CDR1 SGHRS, CDR2 YFSETQ. CDR3 protein: CASSSRQGGDLNEQFF. The CDR3, as DNA: TGCGCCAGCAGCTCCCGGCAGGGAGGGGATCTAAATGAGCAGTTCTTC.

This chain links TRBV11-1 with TRBJ2-1, with D uncertain. V was clipped by 2 bases and J by 6 bases, with 5 bases between them. CDR1 is SGHAT and CDR2 is FQDESV in the germline V gene (reference sequence). There are 12 residues in the CDR3. The CDR3 here is CASSLTPNEQFF. In DNA form, the CDR3 reads TGTGCCAGCAGCTTAACCCCCAATGAGCAGTTCTTC.

This clonotype was observed a handful of times. The chain uses TRBV12-3 or TRBV12-4 and TRBJ2-2, with 7 bases that match TRBD1. Trimming at V came to 5 bases and at J to 0 bases, leaving 6 bases not matched to a gene. The CDR3 has 16 residues. The CDR3: CASSKGTVTNTGELFF. CDR3 bases: TGTGCCAGCAGTAAGGGGACAGTAACGAACACCGGGGAGCTGTTTTTT.

This clonotype was detected only a few times. The rearrangement joins TRBV12-3 or TRBV12-4 to TRBJ2-7, with D perhaps matching TRBD1 (6 bases). The CDR3 covers 13 residues. Trimming removed 6 bases from V and 7 bases from J, with 16 bases in between. CDR3 coding DNA: TGTGCCAGCAGACCTCCTGGGGGCCGAGAGCAGTACTTC. It codes for CASRPPGGREQYF.

This clonotype showed up many times. The chain is built from TRBV7-3 and TRBJ2-3; D unresolved. The CDR3 covers 13 residues. CDR1 SGHTA and CDR2 FQGTGA come from the germline V gene. The V gene lost 4 bases and the J gene lost 2 bases, with 7 bases spanning the gap. The CDR3 region is CASSSDNTDTQYF. DNA of the CDR3: TGTGCCAGCAGCTCAGACAACACAGATACGCAGTATTTT. Together with reference TRBV7-3 and TRBJ2-3, the CDR3 gives the full variable domain: GAGVSQTPSNKVTEKGKYVELRCDPISGHTALYWYRQSLGQGPEFLIYFQGTGAADDSGLPNDRFFAVRPEGSVSTLKIQRTERGDSAVYLCASSSDNTDTQYFGPGTRLTVL.

This clonotype was picked up many times. The V call is TRBV7-2, the J call TRBJ2-3, with TRBD2 identical over 9 bases. V trimming: 1 base; J trimming: 3 bases; junction bases outside the gene matches: 8. This CDR3 contains 17 residues. Germline CDR1 reads SGHTA; CDR2 reads FQGNSA. CDR3 DNA sequence: TGTGCCAGCAGCTTAGTCCCCGGGACTAGCTCTACAGATACGCAGTATTTT. Protein sequence: CASSLVPGTSSTDTQYF.

This clonotype has only a few counts. The chain combines TRBV28 with TRBJ2-1, with D perhaps assigned TRBD1 or TRBD2 (6 bases each). The V gene lost 3 bases and the J gene lost 7 bases, with 22 bases spanning the gap. Looked up from germline, CDR1 is MDHEN and CDR2 is SYDVKM. This CDR3 has 17 residues. The CDR3 region is CASSFDSSGGWRNEQFF. The CDR3 DNA follows: TGTGCCAGCAGTTTTGATTCTTCCGGGGGCTGGAGGAATGAGCAGTTCTTC.

This clonotype has at least ten counts. This chain links TRBV27 with TRBJ2-7; a possible D gene is TRBD1 (6 bases). The germline V gene encodes CDR1 MNHEY and CDR2 SMNVEV (reference sequence). The V and J ends lost 7 bases and 3 bases respectively, with 16 bases between them. The length of the CDR3 is 14 residues. The chain's CDR3 is CASKHRDTRYEQYF. For the CDR3, the DNA is TGTGCCAGCAAACACCGGGACACCCGCTACGAGCAGTACTTC.

The CDR3 loop is CAIPGTGLLSAEAFF. The CDR3 DNA follows: TGTGCCATCCCCGGGACAGGGCTTTTATCGGCTGAAGCTTTCTTT. The gene calls are TRBV2 and TRBJ1-1, with TRBD1 matching 9 bases. Germline V gene data show CDR1 as SNHLY and CDR2 as FYNNEI. V was pared by 10 bases and J by 6 bases, with 15 bases of the junction left unmatched. The CDR3 runs to 15 residues. The full variable domain, completed using reference TRBV2 and TRBJ1-1, is EPEVTQTPSHQVTQMGQEVILRCVPISNHLYFYWYRQILGQKVEFLVSFYNNEISEKSEIFDDQFSVERPDGSNFTLKIRSTKLEDSAMYFCAIPGTGLLSAEAFFGQGTRLTVV.

There are a few counts of this clonotype. V and J are TRBV27 and TRBJ2-7; the match to TRBD1 covers 7 bases. J was trimmed by 3 bases and V by 5 bases; bases with no gene match: 4. This CDR3 has 13 amino acids. CDR1 and CDR2 (germline): MNHEY, SMNVEV (reference sequence). CDR3: CASSEGARYEQYF. CDR3 DNA: TGTGCCAGCAGTGAGGGGGCACGCTACGAGCAGTACTTC.

This clonotype was detected a few times. The chain employs TRBV6-1 and TRBJ2-4; D possibly matches TRBD1 or TRBD2 (5 bases each). Germline V gene lookup returns CDR1 MNHNS and CDR2 SASEGT. This CDR3 contains 15 residues. V lost 8 bases to trimming and J lost 3 bases, with 17 bases between them. CDR3 DNA: TGTGCCAGCGATGTATCGACGGGACGCAAAAACATTCAGTACTTC. The encoded protein is CASDVSTGRKNIQYF.

This clonotype has only a few counts. The chain employs TRBV3-1 and TRBJ1-1; D is unresolved. The V end lost 0 bases, the J end lost 8 bases, and 10 bases lay between the germline ends. Germline V CDR1 and CDR2: LGHDT, YNNKEL (reference sequence). This CDR3 contains 13 residues. CDR3 bases: TGTGCCAGCAGCCAAGAAGGGCAGATCGAAGCTTTCTTT. This sequence encodes CASSQEGQIEAFF.

This clonotype has just a few counts. V is TRBV4-2 and J is TRBJ1-5; no clear D. CDR1 is LGHNA and CDR2 is YNFKEQ in the germline V gene. The CDR3 has 15 amino acids. V dropped 3 bases and J dropped 2 bases, with 11 bases sitting between them. The DNA of the CDR3 is TGTGCCAGCAGCCAGGGCGGCGAGGGCAATCAGCCCCAGCATTTT. Translating it yields CASSQGGEGNQPQHF.

This clonotype was recorded a few times. The chain links TRBV18 to TRBJ2-2, with D uncertain. V was pared by 3 bases and J by 4 bases, with 9 bases between. The CDR3 has 14 residues. Germline-derived CDR1 and CDR2 are KGHSH and LQKENI. CDR3 sequence reads: CASSPLDVTGELFF. In nucleotides, the CDR3 is TGTGCCAGCTCACCGCTGGACGTCACCGGGGAGCTGTTTTTT.

J is TRBJ2-1 and V is TRBV20-1, with D tentatively TRBD2 (6 bases). CDR3 length equals 14 residues. Per the germline V gene, CDR1 is DFQATT and CDR2 is SNEGSKA (reference sequence). V was trimmed by 0 bases and J by 10 bases, leaving 16 bases between them. The CDR3 spells CSARDPLLAEEQFF. CDR3 nucleotide sequence: TGCAGTGCTAGAGACCCCCTACTAGCTGAAGAGCAGTTCTTC.